Given below is one TCR beta chain in context. This CDR3 has 23 amino acids. V was clipped by 0 bases and J by 0 bases, with 30 bases between them. This sample was included in a study of memory CD4+ T cells and cytomegalovirus serostatus. Background on the study: This sample comes from healthy Belgian adults, under 10 CMV seropositive, roughly 22 seronegative.

Assay used: immunoSEQ multiplex PCR; TCRdb lists only in-frame clones, some missing. The sample has about 50,000 clones, approximately 80% seen once. Single viable CD3+CD4+CD8-CD45RO+ cells were sorted as the memory CD4+ T cells. Serostatus was set by detecting CMV pp150, pp28, p38, p52 IgG. The chain recombines TRBV23-1 with TRBJ1-5; weak D call: TRBD1 (5 bases). TRBV23-1 has ORF status, its function being uncertain. This receptor was taken from an adult in good health and CMV-seronegative. Sequenced material: memory CD4+ T cells from blood. The CDR3 loop reads CASSQSVTTTQGPYLYSNQPQHF. The CDR3 DNA sequence: TGCGCCAGCAGTCAATCGGTCACCACCACTCAGGGTCCGTATCTTTATAGCAATCAGCCCCAGCATTTT.